The 23 T cell receptor beta chains in this list originate from one sample, sequenced in a study of blood T cell repertoires in COVID-19. The repertoire was sequenced with immunoSEQ multiplex PCR; TCRdb's copy has only in-frame clones and lacks some. The sample includes some 250,000 clones, about 86% of them seen just once. What was sequenced was peripheral blood. These receptors were obtained from a woman aged 60-75 years with active or convalescent COVID-19.

This clone was observed a single time. The CDR3 DNA reads as TGTGCCAGCAGTGGGGGCCCAGGGGGGGAGCTGTTTTTT. Protein: CASSGGPGGELFF. This chain connects TRBV12-3 or TRBV12-4 to TRBJ2-2, with D tentatively TRBD1 (6 bases). This CDR3 comprises 13 residues. The V end was cut by 5 bases, the J end by 8 bases, with 12 bases between.

The chain has TRBV6-1 and TRBJ1-4; 7 bases agree with TRBD1. Germline trimming cut 4 bases from V and 8 bases from J; bases unmatched to any gene: 22. The CDR3 extends over 19 amino acids. CDR1 is MNHNS and CDR2 is SASEGT in the germline V gene. CDR3 coding DNA: TGTGCCAGCAGTGGGGTTAGGGGGACAGCCTATTTGGTCGTCGAAAAACTGTTTTTT. Amino acids: CASSGVRGTAYLVVEKLFF.

The chain combines TRBV7-9 with TRBJ2-3; no firm D call. Trimming stripped 3 bases from V and 4 bases from J, with 5 bases between. The CDR3 has 12 residues. Germline CDR1 is SEHNR and CDR2 is FQNEAQ (reference sequence). The CDR3 region is CASSFAADTQYF. DNA of the CDR3: TGTGCCAGCAGCTTTGCGGCAGATACGCAGTATTTT.

V and J are TRBV19 and TRBJ2-2; tentatively, D is TRBD1 (6 bases). Germline loops: CDR1 LNHDA, CDR2 SQIVND (reference sequence). CDR3 length equals 16 residues. Deletions cut 4 bases from V and 3 bases from J, with 15 bases between. The CDR3 protein is CASSNRRGLDTGELFF. The CDR3 DNA follows: TGTGCCAGTAGTAACCGCAGGGGCCTGGACACCGGGGAGCTGTTTTTT.

The V call is TRBV5-4, the J call TRBJ1-2, with 9 bases matching TRBD1. From germline, CDR1 is SGHNT and CDR2 YYREEE (reference sequence). Trimming cost V 3 bases and J 1 base; bases outside gene matches: 13. The CDR3 contains 18 residues. CDR3: CASSSTNPGTGHNYGYTF. DNA for the CDR3: TGTGCCAGCAGCTCAACAAACCCCGGGACAGGGCATAACTATGGCTACACCTTC.

The chain combines TRBV5-1 with TRBJ1-2; 10 bases match TRBD1. The J segment lost 4 bases and the V segment lost 4 bases, leaving 4 bases of the junction unmatched. Germline CDR1 SGHRS, CDR2 YFSETQ. The CDR3 sequence is 14 residues long. In DNA, the CDR3 is TGCGCCAGCAGCGGACGGGACAGGGGCTATGGCTACACCTTC. Protein product: CASSGRDRGYGYTF.

This clone has a count of ten or more. The rearrangement links TRBV6-1 to TRBJ2-7; 7 bases agree with TRBD1. The trim removed 2 bases at V and 3 bases at J, leaving 4 bases unmatched. Germline V gene lookup returns CDR1 MNHNS and CDR2 SASEGT. This CDR3 is built from 14 residues. As DNA, the CDR3 is TGTGCCAGCAGTGAATTGAGACAGGGCTACGAGCAGTACTTC. This gives the protein CASSELRQGYEQYF.

This rearrangement joins TRBV6-5 to TRBJ2-5; 11 bases fit TRBD2. V shed 6 bases and J 4 bases; nucleotides not matched to a gene: 7. Germline CDR1 and CDR2: MNHEY and SVGAGI. This CDR3 has 15 residues. The chain's CDR3 is CASRASGGPSETQYF. DNA for the CDR3: TGTGCCAGCAGGGCTAGCGGGGGGCCCTCAGAGACCCAGTACTTC.

The rearrangement links TRBV19 to TRBJ1-5, with D possibly TRBD1 on 5 matching bases. The CDR3 covers 15 residues. Germline values: CDR1 LNHDA, CDR2 SQIVND (reference sequence). V dropped 4 bases and J dropped 3 bases, with 13 bases sitting between them. CDR3 region: CASSTPRGFNQPQHF. CDR3 in DNA: TGTGCCAGTAGTACCCCCCGGGGGTTCAATCAGCCCCAGCATTTT.

The chain employs TRBV5-1 and TRBJ2-7; 7 bases are shared with TRBD1. V lost 5 bases, J lost 4 bases, and 12 bases stayed unmatched. CDR3 size: 15 residues. The germline V gene has CDR1 SGHRS and CDR2 YFSETQ. CDR3 protein: CASRPRQGRDYEQYF. CDR3 nucleotides: TGCGCCAGCAGGCCTAGACAGGGCCGAGATTACGAGCAGTACTTC.

This chain joins TRBV6-5 and TRBJ1-4; the D is unclear. The V end was cut by 10 bases, the J end by 6 bases, with 15 bases between. The CDR3 sequence is 13 residues long. Germline CDR1 MNHEY, CDR2 SVGAGI. The CDR3 loop is CAISRVTDEKLFF. The CDR3 DNA sequence: TGTGCCATCTCCCGGGTCACCGATGAAAAACTGTTTTTT.

This clone was seen only a few times. This chain links TRBV27 with TRBJ2-5, with TRBD2 identical over 7 bases. This CDR3 contains 13 residues. Per germline, CDR1 MNHEY and CDR2 SMNVEV (reference sequence). Trimming removed 6 bases from V and 7 bases from J; junction bases left unmatched: 8. CDR3 in amino acids: CASRGGSPGTQYF. CDR3 DNA: TGTGCCAGCAGGGGGGGGAGTCCGGGGACCCAGTACTTC.

The chain recombines TRBV7-9 with TRBJ2-4, with TRBD1 matching 7 bases. The V and J ends lost 5 bases and 2 bases, in that order; junction bases with no gene match: 12. This CDR3 spans 17 amino acids. Germline CDR1 reads SEHNR; CDR2 reads FQNEAQ (reference sequence). The CDR3 region is CASSLSRTGPPKNIQYF. Here the CDR3 DNA reads TGTGCCAGCAGCCTAAGCAGGACAGGCCCCCCCAAAAACATTCAGTACTTC.

The V gene is TRBV20-1, the J gene TRBJ2-2; 8 nucleotides align to TRBD1. Trimming cost V 3 bases and J 1 base; bases outside gene matches: 7. The CDR3 is 16 amino acids. Germline-derived CDR1 and CDR2 are DFQATT and SNEGSKA (reference sequence). CDR3 in DNA: TGCAGTGCTAGTAGTTCGGGACAGGAGAACACCGGGGAGCTGTTTTTT. Translated, it gives CSASSSGQENTGELFF.

The chain is built from TRBV21-1 and TRBJ1-1; TRBD1, as called in the table, went unchecked against the DNA. TRBV21-1 is reported as a pseudogene. The CDR3 extends over 16 amino acids. This CDR3 is CASSKGGQLMNTEAFF. The CDR3 DNA reads as TGTGCCAGCAGCAAAGGGGGACAGCTCATGAACACTGAAGCTTTCTTT.

CDR3 in DNA: TGCAGCGTTGAAAGATTGGGGGGTTGGGAGACCCAGTACTTC. Amino acid sequence: CSVERLGGWETQYF. The chain joins TRBV29-1 to TRBJ2-5; possibly TRBD2 for D (6 bases). The V gene lost 2 bases and the J gene lost 5 bases, with 15 bases spanning the gap. Germline CDR1 and CDR2: SQVTM and ANQGSEA. The CDR3 loop spans 14 amino acids.

Remarks on this clone: At one boundary the junction diverges from the germline segment, which might be a read error. The chain's CDR3 is CASRPGPAF. CDR3 bases: TGTGCCAGCAGGCCAGGGCCCGCCTTC. V is TRBV12-3 or TRBV12-4 and J is TRBJ1-2, with D possibly being TRBD1 (5 bases). The CDR3 sequence is 9 residues long.

Only one count was recorded for this clone. The chain couples TRBV5-5 to TRBJ1-2; TRBD1 matches 9 bases. Per the germline V gene, CDR1 is SGHKS and CDR2 is YYEKEE (reference sequence). The V gene end was trimmed by 7 bases and the J gene end by 5 bases; junction bases not matched to a gene: 9. The CDR3 totals 14 residues. CDR3 region: CASRLQGASYGYTF. The CDR3 DNA is TGTGCCAGCCGTTTACAGGGGGCGTCGTATGGCTACACCTTC.

The chain recombines TRBV15 with TRBJ1-1; TRBD1 might be the D (5 bases). This CDR3 region has 15 residues. The V end was cut by 3 bases, the J end by 4 bases, with 15 bases between. Germline V gene data show CDR1 as LNHNV and CDR2 as YYDKDF (reference sequence). Here the CDR3 DNA reads TGTGCCACCAGCAGTGACGGGGGTGGAGGCACTGAAGCTTTCTTT. Protein product: CATSSDGGGGTEAFF.

This chain connects TRBV5-6 to TRBJ1-2, with D unresolved. Per the germline V gene, CDR1 is SGHDT and CDR2 is YYEEEE. This CDR3 is 13 amino acids long. V was shortened by 2 bases and J by 1 base, with 6 bases between the two germline ends. As DNA, the CDR3 is TGTGCCAGCAGCTTCGGGGATAACTATGGCTACACCTTC. It codes for CASSFGDNYGYTF.

The chain carries TRBV6-5 and TRBJ2-5; a possible D gene is TRBD2 (6 bases). The CDR3 has 13 amino acids. V was shortened by 5 bases and J by 5 bases, with 12 bases between the two germline ends. The germline CDR1 and CDR2 sequences are MNHEY and SVGAGI. The chain's CDR3 is CASSRLVRETQYF. The CDR3 nucleotides are TGTGCCAGCAGTAGACTAGTGAGGGAGACCCAGTACTTC.

V and J are TRBV19 and TRBJ2-1; 8 bases map to TRBD1. Germline CDR1 is LNHDA and CDR2 is SQIVND (reference sequence). The CDR3 is made up of 19 amino acids. The junction had 13 bases not matched to a gene; V was cut back by 3 bases and J by 0 bases. In DNA form, the CDR3 reads TGTGCCAGTAGTATTGGACAGGGAGTTTGGGCGGGCTCCTACAATGAGCAGTTCTTC. It codes for CASSIGQGVWAGSYNEQFF.

This clone has just a few counts. The rearrangement links TRBV6-1 to TRBJ2-3; 14 bases fit TRBD2. The germline CDR1 and CDR2 sequences are MNHNS and SASEGT. There are 18 residues in the CDR3. V lost 4 bases and J lost 1; bases outside the gene matches: 7. CDR3: CASSGMTSGGAGTDTQYF. The CDR3 DNA sequence: TGTGCCAGCAGTGGTATGACTAGCGGGGGGGCCGGCACAGATACGCAGTATTTT.